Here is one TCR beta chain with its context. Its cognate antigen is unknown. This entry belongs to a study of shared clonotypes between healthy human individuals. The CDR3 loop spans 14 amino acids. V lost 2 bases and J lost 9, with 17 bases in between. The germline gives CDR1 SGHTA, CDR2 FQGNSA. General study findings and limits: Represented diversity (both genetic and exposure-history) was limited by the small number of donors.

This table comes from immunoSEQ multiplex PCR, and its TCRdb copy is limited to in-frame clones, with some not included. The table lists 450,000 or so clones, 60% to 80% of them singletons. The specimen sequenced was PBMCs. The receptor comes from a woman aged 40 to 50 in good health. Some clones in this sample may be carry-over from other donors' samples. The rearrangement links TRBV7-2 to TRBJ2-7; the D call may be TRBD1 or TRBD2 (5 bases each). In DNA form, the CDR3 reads TGTGCCAGCAGCTTAAGTGGGACCTCGACGGGGCAGTACTTC. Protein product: CASSLSGTSTGQYF.